The 14 T cell receptor beta chains below come from one sample, sequenced in a study of breast tumors, draining lymph nodes, adjacent tissues. TCRdb passed the multiplex PCR reads through MiXCR, listing each CDR3 protein once. The sample holds approximately 150,000 distinct CDR3 sequences, approximately 32% seen once. Breast cancer patients provided tissue from their axillary draining lymph nodes. The specimen sequenced was axillary lymph node tissue. Every receptor here comes from a female donor with breast cancer. Some clones in this sample may be carry-over from other donors' samples.

This clonotype appeared many times. This chain connects TRBV4-1 to TRBJ1-4; D is perhaps TRBD1 (5 bases). This CDR3 contains 15 residues. V shed 3 bases and J shed 8 bases, with 16 bases lying between them. Germline CDR1 and CDR2: MGHRA and YSYEKL. The CDR3 loop is CASSQMGTAGEKLFF. The CDR3 nucleotides read TGCGCCAGCAGCCAGATGGGGACGGCGGGGGAAAAACTGTTTTTT.

The chain links TRBV6-5 to TRBJ1-1; D might be TRBD1 (5 bases). The germline gives CDR1 MNHEY, CDR2 SVGAGI. There are 14 residues in the CDR3. Trimming cost V 7 bases and J 2 bases, with 14 bases left between them. This CDR3 is CASTTGRHNTEAFF. CDR3 coding DNA: TGTGCCAGCACTACGGGACGGCACAACACTGAAGCTTTCTTT.

A note on this clonotype: Since no conserved phenylalanine or tryptophan closes the CDR3, a read error is the likely cause. This chain connects TRBV7-9 to TRBJ2-5; D gene unclear. V lost 5 bases and J 4 bases, leaving 14 bases between the germline ends. The CDR3 runs to 14 residues. Per germline, CDR1 SEHNR and CDR2 FQNEAQ (reference sequence). CDR3 DNA sequence: TGTGCCAGCAGCCCTCCTCGACGAGGAGAGACCCAGTACCTC. Its protein product is CASSPPRRGETQYL.

This clonotype was counted at least ten times. This chain connects TRBV9 to TRBJ2-2, with TRBD1 matching 7 bases. The J segment lost 5 bases and the V segment lost 4 bases, leaving 11 bases of the junction unmatched. The CDR3 totals 16 residues. From germline, CDR1 is SGDLS and CDR2 YYNGEE. The chain's CDR3 is CASSPQTRTGTGELFF. CDR3 bases: TGTGCCAGCAGCCCACAGACCCGGACAGGTACCGGGGAGCTGTTTTTT.

This clonotype was counted a few times. This could be a read error, since a much larger clone is one nucleotide away. V and J are TRBV24-1 and TRBJ1-4, with D unresolved. CDR1 KGHDR and CDR2 SFDVKD come from the germline V gene. The CDR3 runs 14 residues. The DNA of the CDR3 is TGTGCCATCAGTTCGGCCACATCTAATGAAAAACTGTTTTTT. Amino acid sequence: CAISSATSNEKLFF.

Concerning this clonotype: This clone may be a read error of a much larger clone one base away. This sequence joins TRBV20-1 and TRBJ1-5, with TRBD1 matching over 7 bases. CDR1 and CDR2 (germline): DFQATT, SNEGSKA (reference sequence). This CDR3 region has 15 residues. V gave up 2 bases and J gave up 6 bases; unmatched junction bases: 10. The CDR3 region is CSARPTGALPQPQHF. DNA for the CDR3: TGCAGTGCTAGACCCACAGGGGCGCTGCCTCAGCCCCAGCATTTT.

V and J are TRBV20-1 and TRBJ2-1; the D gene is possibly TRBD1 (5 bases). CDR3 size: 12 residues. Trimming removed 5 bases at V and 8 bases at J, with 13 bases between. Germline-derived CDR1 and CDR2 are DFQATT and SNEGSKA (reference sequence). The DNA for the CDR3 is TGCAGTGCTGACAGCCCTAACTATGAGCAGTTCTTC. This translates into CSADSPNYEQFF.

This clonotype was detected only once. V is TRBV29-1 and J is TRBJ2-3, with D possibly being TRBD2 (6 bases). V lost 7 bases, J lost 2 bases, and 16 bases lay in between. In germline, CDR1 is SQVTM, CDR2 ANQGSEA. The length of the CDR3 is 14 residues. CDR3 DNA: TGCAGCGCCGCCGGGACTCTTATCACAGATACGCAGTATTTT. Translated, it gives CSAAGTLITDTQYF.

The table lists this clonotype with many counts. The rearrangement links TRBV20-1 to TRBJ2-1; D may be TRBD1 (6 bases). The CDR3 length is 16 residues. Trimming removed 3 bases from V and 5 bases from J, with 20 bases in between. Germline CDR1 reads DFQATT; CDR2 reads SNEGSKA (reference sequence). CDR3 nucleotide sequence: TGCAGTGCTAGGGAATGGGGGACAAGGGCGGACAATGAGCAGTTCTTC. Translated: CSAREWGTRADNEQFF.

This clonotype was seen repeatedly, ten times or more. The genes are TRBV5-4 and TRBJ2-3; 9 nucleotides align to TRBD2. The J segment lost 2 bases and the V segment lost 2 bases, leaving 6 bases of the junction unmatched. CDR1 and CDR2 (germline): SGHNT, YYREEE (reference sequence). CDR3 length: 16 amino acids. CDR3 region: CASSLVGGGATDTQYF. The CDR3 DNA reads as TGTGCCAGCAGCTTAGTCGGCGGGGGGGCCACAGATACGCAGTATTTT.

There are a few counts of this clonotype. Relative to the germline gene, one junction end is altered; a read error may explain this. The J gene is TRBJ1-6, the V gene TRBV3-1; D not resolved. Germline V CDR1 and CDR2: LGHDT, YNNKEL (reference sequence). The CDR3 has 17 amino acids. As DNA, the CDR3 is TGCGCCGGCAGCCGTAACTTTAGGACCGGGCCAAATTCACCCCTCCACTTT. Its translation: CAGSRNFRTGPNSPLHF.

The chain is built from TRBV5-5 and TRBJ1-1; 9 bases are a match to TRBD1. CDR1 is SGHKS, CDR2 YYEKEE, per germline (reference sequence). With 4 bases clipped from V and 3 bases from J, the junction kept 4 bases outside the gene matches. The CDR3 spans 14 residues. The CDR3 DNA is TGTGCCAGCAGCAAGACAGGGGGGGACACTGAAGCTTTCTTT. The encoded protein is CASSKTGGDTEAFF.

This clonotype was recorded many times. Written as DNA, the CDR3 is TGTGCCATCAGTGAGTCGCCGGGAGCTAACTATGGCTACACCTTC. Translation: CAISESPGANYGYTF. The chain has TRBV10-3 and TRBJ1-2; D is unresolved. Per the germline V gene, CDR1 is ENHRY and CDR2 is SYGVKD. Deletions cut 0 bases from V and 0 bases from J, with 8 bases between. The length of the CDR3 is 15 residues.

The chain recombines TRBV18 with TRBJ1-2; 9 bases are a match to TRBD1. The V and J ends lost 3 bases and 5 bases, in that order; junction bases with no gene match: 4. The CDR3 totals 14 residues. Germline CDR1 reads KGHSH; CDR2 reads LQKENI. The CDR3 sequence: CASSPYGTGYGYTF. The CDR3 nucleotides are TGTGCCAGCTCACCTTACGGGACAGGGTATGGCTACACCTTC.